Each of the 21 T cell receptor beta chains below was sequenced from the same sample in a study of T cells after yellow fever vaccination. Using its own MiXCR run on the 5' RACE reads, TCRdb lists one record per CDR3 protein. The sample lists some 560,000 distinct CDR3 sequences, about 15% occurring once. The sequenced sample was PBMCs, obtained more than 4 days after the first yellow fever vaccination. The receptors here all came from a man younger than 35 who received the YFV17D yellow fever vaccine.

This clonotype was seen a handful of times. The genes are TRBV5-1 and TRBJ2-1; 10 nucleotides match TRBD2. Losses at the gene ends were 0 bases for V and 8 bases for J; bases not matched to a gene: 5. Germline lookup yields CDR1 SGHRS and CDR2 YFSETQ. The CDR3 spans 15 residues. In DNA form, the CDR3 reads TGCGCCAGCAGCTTGGTAGAGCGGGGGGGCTATGAGCAGTTCTTC. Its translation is CASSLVERGGYEQFF.

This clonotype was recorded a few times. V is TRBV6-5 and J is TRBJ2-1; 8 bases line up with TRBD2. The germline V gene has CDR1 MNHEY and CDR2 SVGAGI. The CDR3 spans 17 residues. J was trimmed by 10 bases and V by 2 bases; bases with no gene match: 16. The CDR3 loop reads CASSYSLGLVYSWEQFF. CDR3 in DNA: TGTGCCAGCAGTTACAGCCTGGGACTAGTATACTCCTGGGAGCAGTTCTTC.

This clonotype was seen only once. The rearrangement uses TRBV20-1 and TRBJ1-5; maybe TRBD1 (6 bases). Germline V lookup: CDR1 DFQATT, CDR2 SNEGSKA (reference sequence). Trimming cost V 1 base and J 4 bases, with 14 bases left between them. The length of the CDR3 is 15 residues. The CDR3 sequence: CSARAPGALNQPQHF. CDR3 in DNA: TGCAGTGCTAGAGCCCCGGGGGCCCTTAATCAGCCCCAGCATTTT.

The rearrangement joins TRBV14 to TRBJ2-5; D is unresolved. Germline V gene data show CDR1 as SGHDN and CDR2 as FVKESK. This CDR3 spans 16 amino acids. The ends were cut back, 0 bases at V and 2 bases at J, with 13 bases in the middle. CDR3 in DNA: TGTGCCAGCAGCCAAGAAACCGGACGTGATCAAGAGACCCAGTACTTC. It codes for CASSQETGRDQETQYF. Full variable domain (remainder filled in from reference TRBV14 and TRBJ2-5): EAGVTQFPSHSVIEKGQTVTLRCDPISGHDNLYWYRRVMGKEIKFLLHFVKESKQDESGMPNNRFLAERTGGTYSTLKVQPAELEDSGVYFCASSQETGRDQETQYFGPGTRLLVL.

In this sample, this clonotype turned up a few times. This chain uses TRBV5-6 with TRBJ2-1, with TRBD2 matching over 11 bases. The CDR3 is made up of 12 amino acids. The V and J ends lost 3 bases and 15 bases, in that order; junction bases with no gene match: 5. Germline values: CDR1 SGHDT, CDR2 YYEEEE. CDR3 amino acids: CASSSSGGLGFF. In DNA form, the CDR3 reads TGTGCCAGCAGCTCTAGCGGGGGGCTCGGGTTCTTC.

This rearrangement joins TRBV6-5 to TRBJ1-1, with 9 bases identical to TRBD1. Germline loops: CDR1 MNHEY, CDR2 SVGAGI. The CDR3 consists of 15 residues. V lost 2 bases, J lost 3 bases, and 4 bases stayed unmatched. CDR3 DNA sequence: TGTGCCAGCAGTTACGTTCGGACAGGGGACACTGAAGCTTTCTTT. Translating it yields CASSYVRTGDTEAFF.

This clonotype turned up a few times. CDR3 nucleotide sequence: TGTGCCAGCAGGCTGAGGCTTACCTCCTACAATGAGCAGTTCTTC. It is translated as CASRLRLTSYNEQFF. The V gene is TRBV6-1, the J gene TRBJ2-1; D call uncertain. V lost 6 bases and J lost 0, with 12 bases in between. The germline gives CDR1 MNHNS, CDR2 SASEGT. This CDR3 is 15 amino acids long.

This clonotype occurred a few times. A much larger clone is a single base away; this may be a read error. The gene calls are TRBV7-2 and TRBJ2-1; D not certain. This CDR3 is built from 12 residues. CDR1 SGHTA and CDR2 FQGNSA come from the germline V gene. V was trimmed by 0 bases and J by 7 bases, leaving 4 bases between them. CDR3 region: CASSLAWNEQFF. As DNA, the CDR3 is TGTGCCAGCAGCTTAGCGTGGAATGAGCAGTTCTTC.

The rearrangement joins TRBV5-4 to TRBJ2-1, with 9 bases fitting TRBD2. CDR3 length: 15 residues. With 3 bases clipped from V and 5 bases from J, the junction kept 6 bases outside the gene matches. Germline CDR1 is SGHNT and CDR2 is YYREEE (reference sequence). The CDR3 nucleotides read TGTGCCAGCAGCTGGGGGACTAGCAGGGACAATGAGCAGTTCTTC. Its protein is CASSWGTSRDNEQFF.

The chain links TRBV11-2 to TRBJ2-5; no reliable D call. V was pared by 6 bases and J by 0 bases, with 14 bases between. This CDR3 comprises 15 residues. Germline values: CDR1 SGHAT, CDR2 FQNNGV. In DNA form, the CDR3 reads TGTGCCAGCAGTTCCATGCCGCTATACCAAGAGACCCAGTACTTC. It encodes CASSSMPLYQETQYF.

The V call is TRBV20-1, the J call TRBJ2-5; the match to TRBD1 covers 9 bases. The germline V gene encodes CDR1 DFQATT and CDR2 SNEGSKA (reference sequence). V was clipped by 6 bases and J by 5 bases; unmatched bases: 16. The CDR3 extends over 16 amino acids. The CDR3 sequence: CSARPRDRDWWETQYF. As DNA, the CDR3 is TGCAGTGCGAGGCCCCGGGACAGGGACTGGTGGGAGACCCAGTACTTC.

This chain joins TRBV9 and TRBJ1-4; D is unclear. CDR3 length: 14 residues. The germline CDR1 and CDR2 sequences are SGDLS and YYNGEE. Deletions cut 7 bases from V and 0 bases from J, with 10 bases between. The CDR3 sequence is CASELLATNEKLFF. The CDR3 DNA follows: TGTGCCAGCGAGCTTTTGGCAACTAATGAAAAACTGTTTTTT.

CDR3 amino acids: CASSSNRGDAYNEQFF. DNA of the CDR3: TGTGCCAGCAGCTCCAACAGGGGGGACGCCTACAATGAGCAGTTCTTC. The chain uses TRBV7-9 and TRBJ2-1; TRBD1 aligns across 8 bases. The CDR3 sequence is 16 residues long. The ends lost 4 bases at V and 2 bases at J; junction bases unmatched: 7. Germline V gives CDR1 SEHNR, CDR2 FQNEAQ (reference sequence).

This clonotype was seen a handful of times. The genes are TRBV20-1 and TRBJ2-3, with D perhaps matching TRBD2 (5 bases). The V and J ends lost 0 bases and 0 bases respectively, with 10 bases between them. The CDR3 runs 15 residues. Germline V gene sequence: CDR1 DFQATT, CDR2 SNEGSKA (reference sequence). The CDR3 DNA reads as TGCAGTGCTAGAGATTCAGGCGGGAGCACAGATACGCAGTATTTT. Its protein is CSARDSGGSTDTQYF.

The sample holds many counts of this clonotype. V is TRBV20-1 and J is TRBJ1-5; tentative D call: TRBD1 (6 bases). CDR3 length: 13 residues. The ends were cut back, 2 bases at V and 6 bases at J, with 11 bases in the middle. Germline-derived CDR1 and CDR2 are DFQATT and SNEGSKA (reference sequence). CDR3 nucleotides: TGCAGTGCTAGAAGCTCAGGGGCTCAGCCCCAGCATTTT. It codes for CSARSSGAQPQHF.

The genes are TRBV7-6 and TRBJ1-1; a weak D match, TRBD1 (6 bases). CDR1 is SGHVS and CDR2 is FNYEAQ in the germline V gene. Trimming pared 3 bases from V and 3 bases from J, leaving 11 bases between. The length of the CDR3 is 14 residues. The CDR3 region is CASSLWGLDTEAFF. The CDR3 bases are TGTGCCAGCAGCTTGTGGGGGCTTGACACTGAAGCTTTCTTT. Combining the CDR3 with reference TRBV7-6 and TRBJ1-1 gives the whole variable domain GAGVSQSPRYKVTKRGQDVALRCDPISGHVSLYWYRQALGQGPEFLTYFNYEAQQDKSGLPNDRFSAERPEGSISTLTIQRTEQRDSAMYRCASSLWGLDTEAFFGQGTRLTVV.

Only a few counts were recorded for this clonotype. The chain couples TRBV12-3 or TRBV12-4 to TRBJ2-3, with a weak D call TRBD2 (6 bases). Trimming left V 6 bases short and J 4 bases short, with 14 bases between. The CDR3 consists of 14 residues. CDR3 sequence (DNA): TGTGCCAGCAGGTCGGGACTCCCGTCAGATACGCAGTATTTT. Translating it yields CASRSGLPSDTQYF.

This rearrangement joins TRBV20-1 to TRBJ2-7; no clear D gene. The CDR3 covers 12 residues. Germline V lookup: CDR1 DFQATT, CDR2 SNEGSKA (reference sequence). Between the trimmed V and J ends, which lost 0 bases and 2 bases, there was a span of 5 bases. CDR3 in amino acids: CSAREVPYEQYF. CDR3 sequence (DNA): TGCAGTGCTAGAGAGGTACCCTACGAGCAGTACTTC.

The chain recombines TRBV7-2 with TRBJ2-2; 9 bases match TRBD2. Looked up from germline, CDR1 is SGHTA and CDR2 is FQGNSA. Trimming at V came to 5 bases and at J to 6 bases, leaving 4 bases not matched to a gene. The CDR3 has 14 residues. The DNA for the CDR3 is TGTGCCAGCAGCGCGGGACTAGCCTCCGGGGAGCTGTTTTTT. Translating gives CASSAGLASGELFF.

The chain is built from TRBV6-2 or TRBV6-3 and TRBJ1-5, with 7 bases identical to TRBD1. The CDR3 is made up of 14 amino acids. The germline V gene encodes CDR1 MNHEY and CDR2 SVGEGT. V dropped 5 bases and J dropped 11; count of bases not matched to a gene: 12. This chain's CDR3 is CASSAWTGVRAQHF. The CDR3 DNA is TGTGCCAGCAGTGCCTGGACAGGAGTCAGGGCCCAGCATTTT.

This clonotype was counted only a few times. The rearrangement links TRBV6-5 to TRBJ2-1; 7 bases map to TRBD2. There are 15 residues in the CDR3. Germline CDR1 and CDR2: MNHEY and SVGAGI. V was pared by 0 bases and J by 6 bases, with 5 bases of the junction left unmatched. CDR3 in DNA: TGTGCCAGCAGTTACTCAAGCGGGGTTACCAATGAGCAGTTCTTC. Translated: CASSYSSGVTNEQFF.